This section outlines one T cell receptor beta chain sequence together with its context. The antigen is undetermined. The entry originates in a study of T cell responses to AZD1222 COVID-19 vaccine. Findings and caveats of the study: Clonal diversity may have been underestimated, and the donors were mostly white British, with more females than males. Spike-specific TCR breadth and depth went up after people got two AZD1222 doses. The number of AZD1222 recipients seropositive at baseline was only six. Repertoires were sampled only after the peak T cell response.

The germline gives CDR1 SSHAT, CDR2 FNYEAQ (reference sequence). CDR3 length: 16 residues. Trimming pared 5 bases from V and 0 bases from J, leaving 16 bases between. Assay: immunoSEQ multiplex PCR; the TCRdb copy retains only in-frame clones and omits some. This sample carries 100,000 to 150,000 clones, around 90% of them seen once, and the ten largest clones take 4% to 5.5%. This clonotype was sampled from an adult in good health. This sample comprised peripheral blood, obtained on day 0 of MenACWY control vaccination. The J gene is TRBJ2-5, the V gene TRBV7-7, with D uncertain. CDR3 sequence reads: CASSLGGPPYQETQYF. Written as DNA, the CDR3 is TGTGCCAGCAGCCTGGGTGGGCCTCCGTACCAAGAGACCCAGTACTTC.